This T cell receptor (beta chain) is from a study of OX40 agonist ivuxolimab in advanced cancers. The wider study: All patients had ivuxolimab intravenously every 2 weeks at 0.01 to 10 mg/kg. Partial responses were seen in three patients, one with hepatocellular carcinoma and two with cutaneous melanoma. General study findings and limits: Compared with others, partial responders at 0.1-3.0 mg/kg displayed clonal expansion among the lowest. Both CD4+ and CD8+ T cell populations in blood had undergone clonal expansion by week 6 at 0.1 to 3.0 mg/kg.

Notes on this clone: The antigen is unknown.

This CDR3 is built from 14 residues. Germline CDR1 reads LNHDA; CDR2 reads SQIVND (reference sequence). V shed 10 bases, J shed 5 bases, and the junction held 13 bases outside the gene matches. The protocol was immunoSEQ multiplex PCR, while the TCRdb copy is restricted to in-frame clones and leaves out a portion. The sample lists 55,000 to 80,000 clones; about 88% were seen once. The TCR comes from an adult with an advanced solid tumor such as melanoma, head and neck, liver or kidney cancer. This chain joins TRBV19 and TRBJ1-1; the match to TRBD1 covers 7 bases. The sample here was CD4+ or CD8+ T cells sorted from blood, taken in a trial of the OX40 agonist ivuxolimab. In nucleotides, the CDR3 is TGTGCCACCACCGGGTTAGGGGGCGCTACTGAAGCTTTCTTT. As protein: CATTGLGGATEAFF.